This T cell receptor (beta chain) was recovered during a study of HIV-infected children after antiretroviral therapy interruption. Across the whole study: Weeks 0, 48 and 150 were sampled under continuous treatment.

Deletions cut 2 bases from V and 5 bases from J, with 4 bases between. This CDR3 is built from 12 residues. Germline V CDR1 and CDR2: SGHDN, FVKESK. This clonotype was counted at least ten times. Its antigen remains unidentified. Unique molecular identifiers were included in an RNA-based 3' RACE TCR library. TCRdb re-analysed the 3' RACE reads in MiXCR, keeping a single row per CDR3 protein. The sample yields about 40,000 distinct CDR3 sequences, just over 6.5% seen once. Documented treatment: PENTA 11 planned treatment interruption arm or continuous ART arm. At least 5 million viable PBMCs were required per cryopreserved sample. Naive CD4+ CD45RA+ CD45RO- T cells were sorted from thawed PBMCs. Study conclusions and caveats: The Gini coefficient of naive CD4+ repertoires rose, returning to baseline by 3 years.

The rearrangement links TRBV14 to TRBJ1-3; no clear D gene. The specimen comprised CD45RA+ CD4+ T cells from PBMCs, pooled from several time points, sampled from a donor given antiretroviral therapy, either interrupted or continuous. As for subset: naive CD4+ CD45RA+ CD45RO- T cells. The sequence came from a pool of human donors with HIV. The CDR3 sequence: CASSQNRNTIYF. DNA of the CDR3: TGTGCCAGCAGCCAAAATAGAAACACCATATATTTT.